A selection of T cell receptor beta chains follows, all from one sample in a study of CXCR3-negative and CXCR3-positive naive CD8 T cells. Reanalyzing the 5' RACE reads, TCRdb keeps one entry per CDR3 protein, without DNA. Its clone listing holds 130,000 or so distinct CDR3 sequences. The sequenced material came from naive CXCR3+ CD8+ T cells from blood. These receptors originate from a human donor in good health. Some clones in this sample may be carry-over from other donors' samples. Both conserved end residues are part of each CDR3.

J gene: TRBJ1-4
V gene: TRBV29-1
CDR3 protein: CSARRTGLTTNEKLFF

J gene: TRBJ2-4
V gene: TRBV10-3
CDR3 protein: CAISDLDRGKNIQYF

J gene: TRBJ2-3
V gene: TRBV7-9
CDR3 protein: CASSLRVEVEDTQYF

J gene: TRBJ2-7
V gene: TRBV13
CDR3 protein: CASSPRGIYEQYF

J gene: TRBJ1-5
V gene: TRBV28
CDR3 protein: CASSFITPGQLYSNQPQHF

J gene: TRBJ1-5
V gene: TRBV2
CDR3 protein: CASREVGGNQPQHF

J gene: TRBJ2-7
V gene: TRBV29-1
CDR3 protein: CSVEINIGGYEQYF

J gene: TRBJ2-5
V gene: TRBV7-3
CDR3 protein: CASSFPGQPEETQYF

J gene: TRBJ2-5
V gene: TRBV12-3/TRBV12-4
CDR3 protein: CASRETVQETQYF

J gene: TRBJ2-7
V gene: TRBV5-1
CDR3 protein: CASSLWGPEEQYF

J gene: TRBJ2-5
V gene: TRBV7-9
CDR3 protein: CASSRRNTGTSGRAWQETQYF

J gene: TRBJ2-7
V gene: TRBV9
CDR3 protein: CASSATGLSPYEQYF

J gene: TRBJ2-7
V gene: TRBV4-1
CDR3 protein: CASSQDRLTQGYEQYF

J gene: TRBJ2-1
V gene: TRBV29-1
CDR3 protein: CSVNPPLNSGGYNEQFF

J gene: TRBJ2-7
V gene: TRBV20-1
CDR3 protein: CSARDLEFSYEQYF

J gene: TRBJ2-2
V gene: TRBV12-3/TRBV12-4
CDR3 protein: CASGGGTNTGELFF

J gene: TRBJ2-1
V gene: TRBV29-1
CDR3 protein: CSVEDKRGDEQFF

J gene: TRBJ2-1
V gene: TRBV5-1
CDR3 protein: CASSPSERVYNEQFF

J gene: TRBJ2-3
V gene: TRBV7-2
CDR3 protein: CASSYIAGGYTDTQYF

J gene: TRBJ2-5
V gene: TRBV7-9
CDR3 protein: CASSSRQGVRETQYF

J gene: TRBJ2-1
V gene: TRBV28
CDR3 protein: CASSLWGLAGGPNEQFF

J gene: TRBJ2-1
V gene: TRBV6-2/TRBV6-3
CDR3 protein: CASSYPGTAISYNEQFF

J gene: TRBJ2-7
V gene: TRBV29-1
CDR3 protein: CSVEQGAYEQYF

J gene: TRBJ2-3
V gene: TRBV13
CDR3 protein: CASSLGQGVADTQYF

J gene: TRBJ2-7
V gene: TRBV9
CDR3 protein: CASSGSGPDEQYF

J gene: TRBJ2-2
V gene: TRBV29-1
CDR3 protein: CSCPSGSGTGELFF

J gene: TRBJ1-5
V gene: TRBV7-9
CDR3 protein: CASSLGQGEQPQHF

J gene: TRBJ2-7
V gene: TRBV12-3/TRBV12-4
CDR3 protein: CASSGTYVSSYEQYF

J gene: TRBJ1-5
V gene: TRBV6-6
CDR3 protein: CASSPHGLGVLGNQPQHF

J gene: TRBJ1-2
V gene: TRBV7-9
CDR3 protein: CASSTPGMQGYTF

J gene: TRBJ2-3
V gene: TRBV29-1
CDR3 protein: CSVEQRGEDSQYF

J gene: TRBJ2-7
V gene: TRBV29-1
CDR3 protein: CSVVSGPYEQYF

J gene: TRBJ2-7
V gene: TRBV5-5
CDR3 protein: CASTTSSYEQYF

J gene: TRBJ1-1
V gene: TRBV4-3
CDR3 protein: CASSESQGMNTEAFF

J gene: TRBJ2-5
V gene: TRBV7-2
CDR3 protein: CASSLRTGGRETQYF

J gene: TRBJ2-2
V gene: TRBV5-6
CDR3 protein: CASTSDTDRTGELFF

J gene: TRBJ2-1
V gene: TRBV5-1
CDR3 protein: CASSLYPAGGAYNEQFF

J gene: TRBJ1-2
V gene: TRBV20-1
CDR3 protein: CSARWGATGGYTF

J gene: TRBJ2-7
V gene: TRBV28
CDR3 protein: CASSPHRAPTYEQYF

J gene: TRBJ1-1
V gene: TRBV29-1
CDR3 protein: CSVVHGDTEAFF

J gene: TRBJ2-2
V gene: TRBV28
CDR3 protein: CASSFLAVNTGELFF

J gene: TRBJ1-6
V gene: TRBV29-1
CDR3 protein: CSVARRGQNSPLHF

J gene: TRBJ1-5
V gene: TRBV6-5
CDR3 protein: CASSYSSRTVQPQHF

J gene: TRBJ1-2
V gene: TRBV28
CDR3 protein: CASSFNIHYGYTF

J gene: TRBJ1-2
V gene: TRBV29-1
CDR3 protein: CSIVLGVDGYTF

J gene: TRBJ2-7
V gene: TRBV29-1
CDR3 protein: CSARVPLRPRGASYEQYF

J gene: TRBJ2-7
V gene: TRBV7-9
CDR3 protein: CASSLVLAAAYEQYF

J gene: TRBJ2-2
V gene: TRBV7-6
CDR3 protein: CASSFGTNRPLNTGELFF

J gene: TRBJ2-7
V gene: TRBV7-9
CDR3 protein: CASSLTGNEQYF

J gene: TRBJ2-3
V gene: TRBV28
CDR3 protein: CASSLTGLAPGDTQYF

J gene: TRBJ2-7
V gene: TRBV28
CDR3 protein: CASSGWTGTYEQYF

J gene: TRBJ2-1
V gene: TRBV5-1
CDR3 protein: CASSLMRGHNEQFF

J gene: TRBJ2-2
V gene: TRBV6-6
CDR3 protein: CASSPDGLVPGELFF